These T cell receptor beta chains were read from a single sample in a study of T cell clonotyping in hematopoietic cell transplantation. Clones were read by immunoSEQ multiplex PCR, and TCRdb kept only the in-frame ones, dropping some. This sample has 13,000 to 15,000 clones; 80% to 90% occur once, and the top ten carry about 13%. The input for sequencing was PBMCs, taken 100 days after allogeneic stem cell transplant. These TCRs come from a male patient aged 50 to 59 who had an allogeneic stem cell transplant from an unrelated donor, so T cells may come from the graft donor. Some clones in this sample may be carry-over from other donors' samples. Both conserved end residues are part of each CDR3. A D gene is named only where the DNA matches it firmly. Size values are once, few and many counts, or a class for expanded clones, and some rows have none.

d_gene	v_gene	j_gene	abundance	CDR3nt	CDR3aa
-	TRBV7-6	TRBJ2-7	-	TGTGCCAGCAGCTTAGTGGGGGAAGGCTACGAGCAGTACTTC	CASSLVGEGYEQYF
-	TRBV7-3	TRBJ1-2	-	TGTGCCAGCAGCTTATACCCTGGGGACGTCCCGGGCTACACCTTC	CASSLYPGDVPGYTF
-	TRBV6-5	TRBJ1-1	-	TGTGCCACGCTTTGGGGGACTGAAGCTTTCTTT	CATLWGTEAFF
-	TRBV19	TRBJ1-4	-	TGTGCCACTAAGGGTTCTTTTAATGAAAAACTGTTTTTT	CATKGSFNEKLFF
-	TRBV9	TRBJ2-5	-	TGTGCCAGCAGCGTAGGACCGACCCCCCAAGAGACCCAGTACTTC	CASSVGPTPQETQYF
TRBD2	TRBV30	TRBJ2-7	-	TGTGCCTGGAGTGTTGGTAGCGGGACGTACTACGAGCAGTACTTC	CAWSVGSGTYYEQYF
-	TRBV7-3	TRBJ1-6	-	TGTGCCAGCAGCCAAGGACAGAATTCACCCCTCCACTTT	CASSQGQNSPLHF
-	TRBV5-1	TRBJ2-1	-	TGCGCCAGCAGCTTGGGGCCGGAGTATGAGCAGTTCTTC	CASSLGPEYEQFF
-	TRBV30	TRBJ2-3	-	TGTGCCTGGAGTGCCGTCCGGGCAGGGGATACGCAGTATTTT	CAWSAVRAGDTQYF
-	TRBV19	TRBJ1-2	-	TGTGCCAGTAGTACGTCGGACAGCCATGAGGGCTACACCTTC	CASSTSDSHEGYTF
TRBD1	TRBV27	TRBJ1-5	-	TGTGCCAGCAGTTTGGATACAGGGGGCAGGCAGCCCCAGCATTTT	CASSLDTGGRQPQHF
-	TRBV2	TRBJ2-2	-	TGTGCCAGCAAGACAGACAACACCGGGGAGCTGTTTTTT	CASKTDNTGELFF
TRBD1	TRBV5-1	TRBJ2-2	-	TGCGCCAGCAGCAACAGGGGGCTCACCGGGGAGCTGTTTTTT	CASSNRGLTGELFF
-	TRBV27	TRBJ2-7	-	TGTGCCAGCAGTTTCACGTACGACTCCTACGAGCAGTACTTC	CASSFTYDSYEQYF
-	TRBV7-9	TRBJ2-2	once	TGTGCCAGCAGCTTATTGCCCACCACCGGGGAGCTGTTTTTT	CASSLLPTTGELFF